This T cell receptor (beta chain) comes out of a study of post-analysis software for immune sequencing data. The wider study: Disease trajectories encompassed relapsing-remitting, secondary progressive and progressive-relapsing multiple sclerosis.

Researchers reported that TCR beta cDNA libraries carried unique molecular identifiers. T cells numbering roughly 0.95 to 10 million gave rise to some 500,000 cDNA molecules. Using its own MiXCR run on the PCR reads, TCRdb lists one record per CDR3 protein. The sample consists of some 500,000 distinct CDR3 sequences, 45% of them appearing once. Study-level points and caveats: Normalized Chao1 diversity was significantly reduced in patients versus controls. In patients, TRBV5-6, TRBV5-1 and TRBV20-1 belonged to five TRBV segments found more frequently than in controls.

Note on this clonotype: The antigen remains unidentified.

Trimming took off 3 bases at V and 4 bases at J, with 9 bases between the two ends. CDR3 length: 13 residues. The sequence was collected from a girl aged 10 to 17 with multiple sclerosis. The chain links TRBV12-3 or TRBV12-4 to TRBJ1-1; D is perhaps TRBD1 (5 bases). Sequenced material: blood. In nucleotides, the CDR3 is TGTGCCAGCAGTTTTGCAAGGGGCACTGAAGCTTTCTTT. Encoded protein: CASSFARGTEAFF.